The present T cell receptor beta chain was sequenced within a study of blood T cell repertoires in COVID-19. At the level of the study: Material from acute and convalescent COVID-19 was sourced from the United States, Italy and Spain. The analysed material was cDNA or gDNA that came from T cells, B-cell-depleted T cells, or PBMCs.

Per the original methods: Estimation of nucleated cell counts relied on the amplification of reference gene primers. TCRdb keeps only in-frame clones here, not all; method: immunoSEQ multiplex PCR. The V and J calls and clone size were taken over from that table, and D and trimming were inferred from the DNA. The sample yields approximately 150,000 clones, around nine tenths seen once. The CDR3 length is 15 residues. V shed 1 base, J shed 3 bases, and the junction held 4 bases outside the gene matches. The V gene's germline CDR1 is SGHRS and CDR2 YFSETQ. The chain is built from TRBV5-1 and TRBJ2-7; 10 nucleotides match TRBD2. The sequence was collected from a middle-aged man with active or convalescent COVID-19. The sample taken for sequencing was peripheral blood. The CDR3 nucleotides are TGCGCCAGCAGCTTGCCTACTAGCGGGGTCTACGAGCAGTACTTC. The encoded protein is CASSLPTSGVYEQYF. The full variable domain, with the rest looked up from reference TRBV5-1 and TRBJ2-7, is KAGVTQTPRYLIKTRGQQVTLSCSPISGHRSVSWYQQTPGQGLQFLFEYFSETQRNKGNFPGRFSGRQFSNSRSEMNVSTLELGDSALYLCASSLPTSGVYEQYFGPGTRLTVT.